This TCR beta chain was found in a study of blood T cell repertoires in COVID-19. Germline CDR1 and CDR2: LNHNV and YYDKDF (reference sequence). The CDR3 spans 14 residues. The V and J ends lost 0 bases and 3 bases respectively, with 8 bases between them. Clones were sequenced by immunoSEQ multiplex PCR, and TCRdb holds only the in-frame ones, with some missing. The sample lists hundreds of thousands of clones, 87% occurring once. Sequencing was performed on PBMCs or T cells enriched from blood (not recorded which). The clonotype originates from a woman in her thirties or forties who had recovered from COVID-19. J is TRBJ1-2 and V is TRBV15; D gene ambiguous. Here the CDR3 DNA reads TGTGCCACCAGCAGAGATGTGGGAGACTATGGCTACACCTTC. It codes for CATSRDVGDYGYTF.